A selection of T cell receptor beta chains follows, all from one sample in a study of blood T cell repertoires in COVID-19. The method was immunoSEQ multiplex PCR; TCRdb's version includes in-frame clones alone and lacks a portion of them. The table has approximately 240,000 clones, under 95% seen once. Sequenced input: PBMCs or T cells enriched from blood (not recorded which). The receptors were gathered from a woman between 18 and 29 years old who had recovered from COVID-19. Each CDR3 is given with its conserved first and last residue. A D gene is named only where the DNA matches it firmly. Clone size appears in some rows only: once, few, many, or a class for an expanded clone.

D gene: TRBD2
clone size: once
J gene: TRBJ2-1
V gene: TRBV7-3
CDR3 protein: CASSLDSGGANEQFF
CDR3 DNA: TGTGCCAGCAGCTTAGATAGCGGGGGGGCCAATGAGCAGTTCTTC

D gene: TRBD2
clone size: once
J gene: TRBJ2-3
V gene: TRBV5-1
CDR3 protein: CASSLVGGNTDTQYF
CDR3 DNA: TGCGCCAGCAGCTTGGTGGGGGGGAACACAGATACGCAGTATTTT

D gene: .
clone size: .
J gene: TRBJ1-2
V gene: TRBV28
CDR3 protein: CASSKFLQGNYGYTF
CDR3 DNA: TGTGCCAGCAGTAAATTCCTACAGGGCAACTATGGCTACACCTTC

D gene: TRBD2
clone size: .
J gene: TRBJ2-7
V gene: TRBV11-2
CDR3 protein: CASSLDWGGSSYEQYF
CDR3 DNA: TGTGCCAGCAGCTTAGATTGGGGCGGGAGTAGCTACGAGCAGTACTTC

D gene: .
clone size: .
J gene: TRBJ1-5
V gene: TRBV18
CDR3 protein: CASSPPGGDNQPQHF
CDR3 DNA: TGTGCCAGCTCACCTCCCGGCGGGGACAATCAGCCCCAGCATTTT

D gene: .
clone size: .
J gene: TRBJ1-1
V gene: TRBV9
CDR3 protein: CASSVVGPGDTEAFF
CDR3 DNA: TGTGCCAGCAGCGTAGTTGGGCCGGGGGACACTGAAGCTTTCTTT

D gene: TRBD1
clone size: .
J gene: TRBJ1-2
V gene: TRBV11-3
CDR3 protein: CASSQVGGDSGYGYTF
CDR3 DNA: TGTGCCAGCAGCCAGGTCGGTGGGGACAGCGGCTATGGCTACACCTTC

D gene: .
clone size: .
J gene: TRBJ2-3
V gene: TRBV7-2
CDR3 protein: CASSFSVTSTDTQYF
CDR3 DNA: TGTGCCAGCAGCTTTAGCGTGACTAGCACAGATACGCAGTATTTT

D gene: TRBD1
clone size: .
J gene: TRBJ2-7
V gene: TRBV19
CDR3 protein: CASSMRGTERSYEQYF
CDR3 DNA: TGTGCCAGTAGTATGCGAGGGACAGAGAGATCCTACGAGCAGTACTTC

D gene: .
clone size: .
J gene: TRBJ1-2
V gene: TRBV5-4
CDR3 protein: CASRISLDISGHGYTF
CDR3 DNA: TGTGCCAGCAGGATCTCCCTGGACATCTCAGGCCATGGCTACACCTTC

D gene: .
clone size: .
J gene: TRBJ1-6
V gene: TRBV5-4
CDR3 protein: CASSLRGIRAPLHF
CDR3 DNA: TGTGCCAGCAGCTTGAGAGGCATCCGGGCACCCCTCCACTTT

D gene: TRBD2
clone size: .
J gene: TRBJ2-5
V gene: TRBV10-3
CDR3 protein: CAITPGGPEETQYF
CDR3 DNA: TGTGCCATCACCCCGGGGGGGCCGGAGGAGACCCAGTACTTC

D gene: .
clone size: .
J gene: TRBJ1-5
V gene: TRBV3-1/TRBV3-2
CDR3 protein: CASSQTGYNQPQHF
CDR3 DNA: TGTGCCAGCAGCCAAACAGGGTACAATCAGCCCCAGCATTTT

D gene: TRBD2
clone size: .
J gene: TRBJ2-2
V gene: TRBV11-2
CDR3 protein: CASSLDLAGAETGELFF
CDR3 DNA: TGTGCCAGCAGCTTAGATCTAGCGGGGGCTGAAACCGGGGAGCTGTTTTTT

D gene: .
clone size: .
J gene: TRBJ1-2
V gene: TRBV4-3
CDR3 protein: CASSQERYGGTGYTF
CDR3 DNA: TGCGCCAGCAGCCAAGAAAGGTATGGGGGCACTGGCTACACCTTC

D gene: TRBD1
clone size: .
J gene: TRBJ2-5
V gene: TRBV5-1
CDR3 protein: CASSDRGLDWETQYF
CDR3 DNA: TGCGCCAGCAGTGACAGGGGGCTGGACTGGGAGACCCAGTACTTC

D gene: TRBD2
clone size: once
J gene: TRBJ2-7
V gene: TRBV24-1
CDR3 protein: CATSDRTSGSYEQYF
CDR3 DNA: TGTGCCACCAGTGATAGGACTAGCGGCTCCTACGAGCAGTACTTC

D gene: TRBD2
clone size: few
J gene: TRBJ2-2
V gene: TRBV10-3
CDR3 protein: CAISPGLASGELFF
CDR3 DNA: TGTGCCATCAGTCCGGGACTAGCGTCCGGGGAGCTGTTTTTT

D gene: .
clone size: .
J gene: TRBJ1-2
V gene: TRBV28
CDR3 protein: CASSPGVFRARGYTF
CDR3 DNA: TGTGCCAGCAGTCCGGGGGTATTCAGGGCGCGTGGCTACACCTTC

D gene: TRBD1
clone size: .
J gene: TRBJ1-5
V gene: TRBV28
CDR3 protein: CASSKGDRGVWQPQHF
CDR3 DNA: TGTGCCAGCAGTAAAGGGGACAGGGGAGTTTGGCAGCCCCAGCATTTT

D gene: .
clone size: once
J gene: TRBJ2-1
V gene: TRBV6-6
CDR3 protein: CASSYSPGNEQFF
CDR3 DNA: TGTGCCAGCAGTTACTCCCCCGGCAATGAGCAGTTCTTC

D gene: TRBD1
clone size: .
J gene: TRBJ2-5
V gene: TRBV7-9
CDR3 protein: CASSFGDREGRPYF
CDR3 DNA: TGTGCCAGCAGCTTTGGGGACAGGGAGGGACGGCCGTACTTC

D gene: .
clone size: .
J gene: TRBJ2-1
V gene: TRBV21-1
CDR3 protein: CASSKSPRAGGAGLMSVDNEQFF
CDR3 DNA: TGTGCCAGCAGCAAGTCTCCCAGGGCAGGGGGCGCGGGGTTGATGTCGGTGGACAATGAGCAGTTCTTC

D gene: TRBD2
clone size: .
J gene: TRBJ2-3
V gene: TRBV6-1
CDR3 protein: CASSVRQAGGNTDTQYF
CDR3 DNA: TGTGCCAGCAGTGTTCGCCAAGCGGGAGGAAATACAGATACGCAGTATTTT

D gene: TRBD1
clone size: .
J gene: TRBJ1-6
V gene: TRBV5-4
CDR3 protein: CASSLGDRLTLHF
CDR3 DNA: TGTGCCAGCAGCTTGGGGGACAGGCTCACCCTCCACTTT

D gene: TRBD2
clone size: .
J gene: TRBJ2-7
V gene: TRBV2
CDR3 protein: CASSLAGGGYEQYF
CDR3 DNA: TGTGCCAGCAGTTTAGCGGGAGGAGGGTACGAGCAGTACTTC

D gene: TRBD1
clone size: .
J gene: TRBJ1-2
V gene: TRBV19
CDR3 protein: CASRRDRPGANYGYTF
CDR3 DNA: TGTGCCAGTAGGAGGGACAGACCAGGAGCTAACTATGGCTACACCTTC

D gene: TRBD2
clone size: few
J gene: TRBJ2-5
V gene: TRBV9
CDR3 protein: CASSVVRKLLAGEETQYF
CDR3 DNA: TGTGCCAGCAGCGTAGTCAGGAAACTGCTAGCGGGAGAGGAGACCCAGTACTTC

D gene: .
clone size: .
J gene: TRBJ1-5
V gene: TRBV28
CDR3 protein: CGTKEYSNQPQHF
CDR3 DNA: TGTGGCACCAAAGAGTATAGCAATCAGCCCCAGCATTTT

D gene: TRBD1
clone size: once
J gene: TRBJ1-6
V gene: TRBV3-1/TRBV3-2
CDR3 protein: CASSQGGTGTYNSPLHF
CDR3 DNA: TGTGCCAGCAGCCAAGGGGGGACAGGGACCTATAATTCACCCCTCCACTTT

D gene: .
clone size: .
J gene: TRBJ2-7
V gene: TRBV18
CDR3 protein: CASSPGRSYEQYF
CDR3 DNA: TGTGCCAGCTCACCAGGGAGGTCCTACGAGCAGTACTTC

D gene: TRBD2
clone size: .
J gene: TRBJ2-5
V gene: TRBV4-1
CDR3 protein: CASSPDRPSGRRGGTQYF
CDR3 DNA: TGCGCCAGCAGCCCAGACCGCCCCTCCGGGAGGAGGGGAGGGACCCAGTACTTC

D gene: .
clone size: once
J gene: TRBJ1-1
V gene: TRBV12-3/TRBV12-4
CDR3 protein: CASSLGPREAFF
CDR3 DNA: TGTGCCAGCAGTTTAGGGCCAAGAGAAGCTTTCTTT

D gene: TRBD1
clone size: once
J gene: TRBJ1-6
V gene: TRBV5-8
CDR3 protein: CASSTGGWDSPLHF
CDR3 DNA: TGTGCCAGCAGCACAGGGGGCTGGGATTCACCCCTCCACTTT

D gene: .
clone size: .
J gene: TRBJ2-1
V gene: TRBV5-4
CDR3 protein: CASSLGRGNEQFF
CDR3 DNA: TGTGCCAGCAGCTTGGGCAGGGGAAATGAGCAGTTCTTC

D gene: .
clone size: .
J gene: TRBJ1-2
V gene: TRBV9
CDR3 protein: CASSPRGGAYGYTF
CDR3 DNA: TGTGCCAGCAGCCCGAGAGGTGGAGCCTATGGCTACACCTTC

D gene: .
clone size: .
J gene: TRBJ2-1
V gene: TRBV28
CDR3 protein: CASSLTGGDEQFF
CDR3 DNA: TGTGCCAGCAGCCTTACAGGGGGGGACGAGCAGTTCTTC

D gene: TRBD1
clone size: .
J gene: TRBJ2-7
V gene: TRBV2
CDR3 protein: CASRDRTSEQYF
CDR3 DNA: TGTGCCAGCAGGGACAGGACCTCCGAGCAGTACTTC

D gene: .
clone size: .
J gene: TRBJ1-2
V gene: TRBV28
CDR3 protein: CASSLLQGNYGYTF
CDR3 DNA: TGTGCCAGCAGTTTATTGCAGGGTAACTATGGCTACACCTTC

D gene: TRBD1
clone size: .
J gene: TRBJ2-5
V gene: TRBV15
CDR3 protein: CATSRDPTGGDQETQYF
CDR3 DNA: TGTGCCACCAGCAGAGATCCGACAGGGGGGGATCAAGAGACCCAGTACTTC

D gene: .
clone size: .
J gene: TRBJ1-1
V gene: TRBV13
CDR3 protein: CASSPTLGGTEAFF
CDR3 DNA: TGTGCCAGCAGCCCCACCCTGGGAGGCACTGAAGCTTTCTTT

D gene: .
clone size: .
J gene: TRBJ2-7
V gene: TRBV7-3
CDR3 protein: CASSTTGGPYEQYF
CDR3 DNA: TGTGCCAGCAGCACTACTGGGGGCCCCTACGAGCAGTACTTC

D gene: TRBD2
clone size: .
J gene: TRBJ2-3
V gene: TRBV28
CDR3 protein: CASSQLAGGSIDTQYF
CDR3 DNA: TGTGCCAGCAGTCAGCTAGCGGGAGGTTCTATAGATACGCAGTATTTT

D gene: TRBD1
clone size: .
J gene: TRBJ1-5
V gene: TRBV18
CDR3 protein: CASSPNEGARQPQHF
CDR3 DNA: TGTGCCAGCTCACCTAACGAGGGGGCACGGCAGCCCCAGCATTTT

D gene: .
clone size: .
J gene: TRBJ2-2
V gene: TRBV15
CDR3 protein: CATSRDYESWELFF
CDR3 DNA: TGTGCCACCAGCAGAGATTATGAGAGCTGGGAGCTGTTTTTT

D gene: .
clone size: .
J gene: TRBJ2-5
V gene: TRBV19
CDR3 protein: CASSPGLAQETQYF
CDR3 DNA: TGTGCCAGTAGCCCGGGACTGGCCCAAGAGACCCAGTACTTC

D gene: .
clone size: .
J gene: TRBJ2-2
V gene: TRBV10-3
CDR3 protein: CAISVPGDGELFF
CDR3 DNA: TGTGCCATCAGTGTCCCGGGGGACGGGGAGCTGTTTTTT

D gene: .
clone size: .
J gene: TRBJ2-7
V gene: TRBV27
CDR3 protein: CASKRTATYEQYF
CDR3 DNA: TGTGCCAGCAAGAGGACAGCTACCTACGAGCAGTACTTC

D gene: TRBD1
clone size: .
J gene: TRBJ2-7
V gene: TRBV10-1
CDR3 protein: CASSERDRGHEQYF
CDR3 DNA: TGCGCCAGCAGTGAGCGGGACAGGGGCCACGAGCAGTACTTC

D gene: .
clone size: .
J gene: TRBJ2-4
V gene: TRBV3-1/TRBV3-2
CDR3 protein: CASSQEPGNIQYF
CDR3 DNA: TGTGCCAGCAGCCAAGAACCGGGGAACATTCAGTACTTC

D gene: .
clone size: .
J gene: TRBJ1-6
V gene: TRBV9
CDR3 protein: CASSVDAGDNSPLHF
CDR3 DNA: TGTGCCAGCAGCGTAGATGCAGGCGATAATTCACCCCTCCACTTT

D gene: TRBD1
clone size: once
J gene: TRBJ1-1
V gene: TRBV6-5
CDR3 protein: CASSYSAGGTEAFF
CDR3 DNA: TGTGCCAGCAGTTACTCAGCAGGGGGCACTGAAGCTTTCTTT

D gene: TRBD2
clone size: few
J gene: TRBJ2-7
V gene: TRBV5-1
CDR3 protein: CASSPREGSGRVDF
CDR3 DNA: TGCGCCAGCAGCCCCCGGGAGGGTAGCGGGAGAGTCGACTTC

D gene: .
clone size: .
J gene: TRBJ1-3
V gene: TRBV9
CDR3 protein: CASSAGRNTIYF
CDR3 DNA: TGTGCCAGCAGCGCGGGGAGAAACACCATATATTTT

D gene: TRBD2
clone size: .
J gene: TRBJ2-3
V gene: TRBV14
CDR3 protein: CASSQVAGGITDTQYF
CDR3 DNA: TGTGCCAGCAGCCAAGTAGCGGGGGGAATCACAGATACGCAGTATTTT

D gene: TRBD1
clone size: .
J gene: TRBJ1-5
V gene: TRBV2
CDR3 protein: CASGQGFNQPQHF
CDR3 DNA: TGTGCCAGCGGACAGGGGTTCAATCAGCCCCAGCATTTT

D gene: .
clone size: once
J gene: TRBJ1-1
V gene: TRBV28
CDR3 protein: CASSSPREPTEAFF
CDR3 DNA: TGTGCCAGCAGTTCCCCTCGGGAGCCCACTGAAGCTTTCTTT

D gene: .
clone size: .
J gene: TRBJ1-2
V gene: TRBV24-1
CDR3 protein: CATSGQGGNYGYTF
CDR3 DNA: TGTGCCACCAGTGGGCAGGGTGGGAACTATGGCTACACCTTC

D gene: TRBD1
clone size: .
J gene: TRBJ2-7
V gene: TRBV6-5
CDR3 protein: CASRFPGQGVEYF
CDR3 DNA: TGTGCCAGCAGATTCCCGGGACAGGGGGTGGAGTACTTC

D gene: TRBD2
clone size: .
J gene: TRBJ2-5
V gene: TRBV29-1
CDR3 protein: CSASGGVEETQYF
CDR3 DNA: TGCAGCGCTAGCGGGGGGGTGGAAGAGACCCAGTACTTC